The 5 T cell receptor beta chains below all came from one sample that was sequenced in a study of human T cells and chemical hapten exposure. TCRdb re-called the RACE reads with MiXCR, one entry per CDR3 protein. This sample carries fewer than 350,000 distinct CDR3 sequences, over 7.5% of them seen once, and the ten largest clones take more than 1%. Specified time point: pre-sensitization, week 0. The treatment was: therapeutic diphenylcyclopropenone sensitization with weekly scalp DPC. The sample was whole blood, taken in connection with sensitization to the hapten diphenylcyclopropenone (DPC). The receptors derive from a man aged 18-30 years with alopecia areata. Some clones in this sample may be carry-over from other donors' samples.

The gene calls are TRBV4-2 and TRBJ2-1, with D possibly being TRBD2 (5 bases). CDR1 and CDR2 from the germline V gene are LGHNA and YNFKEQ. The CDR3 runs to 13 residues. V was pared by 3 bases and J by 7 bases, with 10 bases between. The CDR3 DNA reads TGTGCCAGCAGCCATGCAGCGGCGAATGAGCAGTTCTTC. It encodes CASSHAAANEQFF.

The chain recombines TRBV9 with TRBJ2-5; 11 bases line up with TRBD2. Germline V gene data show CDR1 as SGDLS and CDR2 as YYNGEE. V lost 0 bases, J lost 2 bases, and 3 bases stayed unmatched. The CDR3 is 16 amino acids. CDR3 nucleotide sequence: TGTGCCAGCAGCGTAGCAGCTAGCGGGGGGCAAGAGACCCAGTACTTC. Translation: CASSVAASGGQETQYF.

The chain links TRBV9 to TRBJ2-1, with D tentatively TRBD2 (6 bases). Between the trimmed V and J ends, which lost 2 bases and 4 bases, there was a span of 10 bases. Germline CDR1 is SGDLS and CDR2 is YYNGEE. The CDR3 contains 14 residues. The CDR3, as DNA: TGTGCCAGCAGCGTGGAGGGGCAGTACAATGAGCAGTTCTTC. Translation gives CASSVEGQYNEQFF. Variable domain in full (rest from reference TRBV9 and TRBJ2-1): DSGVTQTPKHLITATGQRVTLRCSPRSGDLSVYWYQQSLDQGLQFLIQYYNGEERAKGNILERFSAQQFPDLHSELNLSSLELGDSALYFCASSVEGQYNEQFFGPGTRLTVL.

CDR3 in amino acids: CASSQWIPRQDENYGYTF. CDR3 bases: TGCGCCAGCAGCCAGTGGATCCCCCGACAGGACGAGAACTATGGCTACACCTTC. This chain connects TRBV4-1 to TRBJ1-2; maybe TRBD1 (6 bases). The V gene's germline CDR1 is MGHRA and CDR2 YSYEKL. V was trimmed by 3 bases and J by 2 bases, leaving 22 bases between them. The CDR3 is made up of 18 amino acids.

This clonotype has ten or more counts. This chain links TRBV6-8 with TRBJ1-5, with a possible D match to TRBD1 (6 bases). The V gene's germline CDR1 is MNHGY and CDR2 SAAAGT. The CDR3 runs 12 residues. The V end was cut by 5 bases, the J end by 11 bases, with 13 bases between. Written as DNA, the CDR3 is TGTGCCAGCAGTGCTCCCGGGACAACCCAGCATTTT. This encodes CASSAPGTTQHF.